Listed here are 28 T cell receptor beta chains from one sample, sequenced in a study of blood T cell repertoires in COVID-19 (dated by TCRdb to about 2020). The library came from the immunoSEQ multiplex PCR assay. Held by TCRdb, this immuneACCESS table contains in-frame sequences only and omits some clones. Under half of the omission traces to an unresolved V gene where checked; the cause of the rest is unknown. A total of tens of thousands of clones appear in this sample, 88% of them only once. The top ten clonotypes cover roughly a fifth of the sample. Specimen: peripheral blood. The receptors here all came from a human donor in a cohort sampled during active COVID-19.

The chain is built from TRBV21-1 and TRBJ1-6. TRBV21-1 constitutes a pseudogene. This CDR3 is 18 amino acids long. The CDR3 nucleotides read TGTGCCAGCAGCCCCCGAGGGAGGTACCTCGGCTATAATTCACCCCTCCACTTT. The encoded protein is CASSPRGRYLGYNSPLHF.

The CDR3 region is CASSGHRAGYTF. In DNA form, the CDR3 reads TGTGCCAGCAGCGGGCACAGGGCTGGCTACACCTTC. The chain joins TRBV12-3 or TRBV12-4 to TRBJ1-2; D may be TRBD1 (6 bases). The CDR3 length is 12 residues. Trimming removed 6 bases from V and 7 bases from J, with 12 bases in between.

The chain joins TRBV10-2 to TRBJ1-1; D remains unclear. Per germline, CDR1 WSHSY and CDR2 SAAADI. Trimming removed 8 bases at V and 4 bases at J, with 11 bases between. The CDR3 covers 12 residues. CDR3 residues: CASSRGGTEAFF. Here the CDR3 DNA reads TGCGCCAGCTCTCGGGGAGGCACTGAAGCTTTCTTT.

This clone was seen a few times. This chain joins TRBV7-2 and TRBJ2-5, with D uncertain. The CDR3 covers 15 residues. Per germline, CDR1 SGHTA and CDR2 FQGNSA. With 4 bases removed from V and 1 base from J, the gap between germline ends came to 13 bases. CDR3 residues: CASSSHWSPQETQYF. CDR3 bases: TGTGCCAGCAGCTCCCACTGGAGCCCCCAAGAGACCCAGTACTTC.

The chain joins TRBV27 to TRBJ2-6; 9 nucleotides match TRBD1. The CDR3 sequence is 18 residues long. V lost 1 base to trimming and J lost 2 bases; unmatched junction nucleotides: 6. Germline assignment: CDR1 MNHEY and CDR2 SMNVEV (reference sequence). CDR3 sequence (DNA): TGTGCCAGCAGTTTATGGGGACAGGGAGGAGCTGGGGCCAACGTCCTGACTTTC. Amino acids: CASSLWGQGGAGANVLTF. The whole variable domain, remainder taken from reference TRBV27 and TRBJ2-6, is EAQVTQNPRYLITVTGKKLTVTCSQNMNHEYMSWYRQDPGLGLRQIYYSMNVEVTDKGDVPEGYKVSRKEKRNFPLILESPSPNQTSLYFCASSLWGQGGAGANVLTFGAGSRLTVL.

The V and J genes are TRBV2 and TRBJ2-3; tentative D call: TRBD2 (5 bases). Per the germline V gene, CDR1 is SNHLY and CDR2 is FYNNEI. With 10 bases removed from V and 3 bases from J, the gap between germline ends came to 20 bases. CDR3 length: 15 amino acids. The CDR3 loop reads CATSRGRGRTDTQYF. The CDR3 region has the DNA TGTGCCACCTCGCGTGGGAGAGGTAGGACAGATACGCAGTATTTT.

V and J are TRBV29-1 and TRBJ2-3; 14 bases are a match to TRBD2. Losses at the gene ends were 7 bases for V and 3 bases for J; bases not matched to a gene: 9. Germline loops: CDR1 SQVTM, CDR2 ANQGSEA. CDR3 length: 16 residues. The CDR3, as DNA: TGCAGCGCAGCGGGACTAGCGGGGGTTAAAACAGATACGCAGTATTTT. Its protein is CSAAGLAGVKTDTQYF.

The chain carries TRBV7-2 and TRBJ2-7, with 8 bases matching TRBD2. CDR1 and CDR2 from the germline V gene are SGHTA and FQGNSA. CDR3 size: 15 residues. V lost 5 bases to trimming and J lost 6 bases; unmatched junction nucleotides: 12. The DNA for the CDR3 is TGTGCCAGCAGCACCCCCGGGACTAGACGCCTCGAGCAGTACTTC. This encodes CASSTPGTRRLEQYF. Based on the CDR3 plus reference TRBV7-2 and TRBJ2-7, the full variable domain is GAGVSQSPSNKVTEKGKDVELRCDPISGHTALYWYRQSLGQGLEFLIYFQGNSAPDKSGLPSDRFSAERTGGSVSTLTIQRTQQEDSAVYLCASSTPGTRRLEQYFGPGTRLTVT.

The CDR3 bases are TGTGCCAGCAGTCCGACAGCCTCCTACGAGCAGTACTTC. Amino acid sequence: CASSPTASYEQYF. This chain uses TRBV11-3 with TRBJ2-7, with D perhaps TRBD1 (5 bases). Germline lookup yields CDR1 SGHNT and CDR2 YENEEA. The CDR3 has 13 residues. V lost 6 bases, J lost 0 bases, and 9 bases lay in between.

The chain employs TRBV18 and TRBJ1-3; D is possibly TRBD1 (5 bases). Germline CDR1 and CDR2: KGHSH and LQKENI. There are 17 residues in the CDR3. V lost 3 bases and J 2 bases, leaving 17 bases between the germline ends. CDR3 DNA sequence: TGTGCCAGCTCACCTCGCCTTGGCAGGGAACCTGGAAACACCATATATTTT. Its protein is CASSPRLGREPGNTIYF.

The chain recombines TRBV3-1 (or the pseudogene TRBV3-2) with TRBJ2-1; 14 positions match TRBD2. V trimming: 0 bases; J trimming: 5 bases; junction bases outside the gene matches: 15. Germline CDR1 LGHDT, CDR2 YNNKEL (reference sequence). The CDR3 contains 21 residues. The CDR3 sequence is CASSQDEEGLAGVKGNNEQFF. The DNA of the CDR3 is TGTGCCAGCAGCCAAGATGAGGAGGGACTAGCGGGAGTGAAGGGGAACAATGAGCAGTTCTTC.

This rearrangement joins TRBV4-3 to TRBJ2-4; 11 nucleotides line up with TRBD2. V lost 0 bases and J lost 0; bases outside the gene matches: 10. The germline gives CDR1 LGHNA, CDR2 YSLEER. The CDR3 is made up of 20 amino acids. The CDR3 reads CASSQERSLAGARAKNIQYF. The CDR3 DNA reads as TGCGCCAGCAGCCAAGAACGTTCACTAGCGGGGGCCCGAGCCAAAAACATTCAGTACTTC.

This chain connects TRBV7-2 to TRBJ2-3; 9 bases map to TRBD1. The length of the CDR3 is 14 residues. With V trimmed by 6 bases and J by 1 base, 2 bases remained unmatched. Germline V lookup: CDR1 SGHTA, CDR2 FQGNSA. CDR3 sequence (DNA): TGTGCCAGCAGACAGGGGGCGGGCACAGATACGCAGTATTTT. Its protein product is CASRQGAGTDTQYF. Based on the CDR3 plus reference TRBV7-2 and TRBJ2-3, the full variable domain is GAGVSQSPSNKVTEKGKDVELRCDPISGHTALYWYRQSLGQGLEFLIYFQGNSAPDKSGLPSDRFSAERTGGSVSTLTIQRTQQEDSAVYLCASRQGAGTDTQYFGPGTRLTVL.

The chain combines TRBV6-5 with TRBJ1-3; 7 bases are a match to TRBD1. CDR1 is MNHEY and CDR2 is SVGAGI in the germline V gene. V was pared by 5 bases and J by 9 bases, with 7 bases of the junction left unmatched. The CDR3 loop spans 13 amino acids. In DNA, the CDR3 is TGTGCCAGCAGTAATGACAGGGCGGGCACCATATATTTT. It codes for CASSNDRAGTIYF.

The chain combines TRBV18 with TRBJ2-1; TRBD1 matches at 7 bases. Trimming took 6 bases from V and 0 from J; bases not matched to a gene: 5. Germline V gene sequence: CDR1 KGHSH, CDR2 LQKENI. CDR3 length: 15 residues. The CDR3 region is CASSGQTSSYNEQFF. In nucleotides, the CDR3 is TGTGCCAGCTCGGGACAGACGAGCTCCTACAATGAGCAGTTCTTC.

In its sample, this clone ranks as medium-sized (0.01 to 0.1%). The chain has TRBV5-1 and TRBJ2-7; 9 bases agree with TRBD1. The CDR3 runs 14 residues. V gave up 2 bases and J gave up 3 bases; unmatched junction bases: 3. Germline-derived CDR1 and CDR2 are SGHRS and YFSETQ. The CDR3 loop reads CASSFRDRDYEQYF. The CDR3, as DNA: TGCGCCAGCAGCTTCAGGGACAGGGACTACGAGCAGTACTTC.

The gene calls are TRBV28 and TRBJ1-5; TRBD1 matches 9 bases. The CDR3 runs 15 residues. Trimming removed 5 bases from V and 6 bases from J; junction bases left unmatched: 8. The germline CDR1 and CDR2 sequences are MDHEN and SYDVKM. The CDR3 bases are TGTGCCAGCAGTGCGGACAGGGGACAGGGTCAGCCCCAGCATTTT. As protein: CASSADRGQGQPQHF.

V is TRBV30 and J is TRBJ2-6; D gene unclear. Germline CDR1 and CDR2: GTSNPN and SVGIG (reference sequence). V lost 5 bases and J lost 3, with 5 bases in between. This CDR3 has 12 amino acids. CDR3 amino acids: CAWDRGANVLTF. The CDR3 nucleotides are TGTGCCTGGGATCGTGGGGCCAACGTCCTGACTTTC.

The rearrangement uses TRBV5-1 and TRBJ2-3, with D unclear. V was clipped by 0 bases and J by 2 bases, with 10 bases between them. Germline CDR1 reads SGHRS; CDR2 reads YFSETQ. The CDR3 is 15 residues long. CDR3 DNA sequence: TGCGCCAGCAGCTTGGAATCGCTATTCACAGATACGCAGTATTTT. Its protein product is CASSLESLFTDTQYF. Full variable domain (missing parts from reference TRBV5-1 and TRBJ2-3): KAGVTQTPRYLIKTRGQQVTLSCSPISGHRSVSWYQQTPGQGLQFLFEYFSETQRNKGNFPGRFSGRQFSNSRSEMNVSTLELGDSALYLCASSLESLFTDTQYFGPGTRLTVL.

Here the CDR3 reads CATSVLLTSGGAPGTDTQYF. Written as DNA, the CDR3 is TGTGCCACCAGTGTCCTCCTGACTAGCGGGGGGGCCCCCGGTACTGATACGCAGTATTTT. This chain uses TRBV24-1 with TRBJ2-3; 14 bases map to TRBD2. The CDR3 has 20 amino acids. CDR1 KGHDR and CDR2 SFDVKD come from the germline V gene. The V and J ends lost 5 bases and 6 bases, in that order; junction bases with no gene match: 18.

The chain recombines TRBV18 with TRBJ2-3, with 10 bases identical to TRBD1. The germline V gene encodes CDR1 KGHSH and CDR2 LQKENI. The junction had 5 bases not matched to a gene; V was cut back by 3 bases and J by 2 bases. CDR3 length: 16 amino acids. The CDR3 region has the DNA TGTGCCAGCTCACCGTCGGACAGGGGGACCACAGATACGCAGTATTTT. Its protein product is CASSPSDRGTTDTQYF.

The V gene is TRBV19, the J gene TRBJ1-6, with D uncertain. Trimming took 8 bases from V and 9 from J, leaving 8 bases between them. The CDR3 runs 11 residues. Germline CDR1 reads LNHDA; CDR2 reads SQIVND (reference sequence). CDR3 nucleotide sequence: TGTGCCAGTGGAACGGGTTCACCCCTCCACTTT. Its protein product is CASGTGSPLHF.

The rearrangement links TRBV13 to TRBJ1-4, with 8 bases matching TRBD1. CDR1 and CDR2 from the germline V gene are PRHDT and FYEKMQ (reference sequence). This CDR3 contains 14 residues. The V gene end was trimmed by 6 bases and the J gene end by 6 bases; junction bases not matched to a gene: 6. CDR3 coding DNA: TGTGCCAGCAGTAGACAGGGGAGGGATGAAAAACTGTTTTTT. Its protein is CASSRQGRDEKLFF.

The chain recombines TRBV11-1 with TRBJ2-6; D gene ambiguous. Per germline, CDR1 SGHAT and CDR2 FQDESV (reference sequence). The CDR3 has 15 amino acids. V was pared by 5 bases and J by 0 bases, with 8 bases between. Here the CDR3 DNA reads TGTGCCAGCAGCCCCGCAGACTCTGGGGCCAACGTCCTGACTTTC. Amino acids: CASSPADSGANVLTF.

The V call is TRBV6-5, the J call TRBJ1-2, with TRBD1 matching 9 bases. CDR1 is MNHEY, CDR2 SVGAGI, per germline. V shed 6 bases, J shed 2 bases, and the junction held 4 bases outside the gene matches. This CDR3 region has 14 residues. The CDR3 reads CASSETGGNYGYTF. CDR3 nucleotide sequence: TGTGCCAGCAGCGAGACAGGGGGGAACTATGGCTACACCTTC.

The CDR3 spells CASSGNDRGYGYTF. The CDR3 DNA reads as TGTGCCAGCTCAGGAAACGACAGGGGATATGGCTACACCTTC. V and J are TRBV18 and TRBJ1-2, with 8 bases that match TRBD1. The germline V gene has CDR1 KGHSH and CDR2 LQKENI. After removal of 5 bases from V and 5 bases from J, the junction contained 7 bases not matched to a gene. CDR3 size: 14 residues. The complete variable domain, with remaining parts taken from reference TRBV18 and TRBJ1-2, reads NAGVMQNPRHLVRRRGQEARLRCSPMKGHSHVYWYRQLPEEGLKFMVYLQKENIIDESGMPKERFSAEFPKEGPSILRIQQVVRGDSAAYFCASSGNDRGYGYTFGSGTRLTVV.

The chain couples TRBV24-1 to TRBJ2-3, with TRBD2 matching 11 bases. Germline CDR1 and CDR2: KGHDR and SFDVKD. Trimming cost V 1 base and J 3 bases; bases outside gene matches: 2. This CDR3 comprises 16 residues. The CDR3 reads CATSDFGTSGTDTQYF. The CDR3, as DNA: TGTGCCACCAGTGATTTTGGGACTAGCGGAACAGATACGCAGTATTTT.

J is TRBJ1-1 and V is TRBV19; possibly TRBD1 for D (6 bases). V was trimmed by 7 bases and J by 7 bases, leaving 10 bases between them. CDR3 size: 11 residues. The germline V gene has CDR1 LNHDA and CDR2 SQIVND (reference sequence). CDR3 amino acids: CASTQGFEAFF. In nucleotides, the CDR3 is TGTGCCAGTACCCAGGGGTTTGAAGCTTTCTTT. Based on the CDR3 plus reference TRBV19 and TRBJ1-1, the full variable domain is DGGITQSPKYLFRKEGQNVTLSCEQNLNHDAMYWYRQDPGQGLRLIYYSQIVNDFQKGDIAEGYSVSREKKESFPLTVTSAQKNPTAFYLCASTQGFEAFFGQGTRLTVV.